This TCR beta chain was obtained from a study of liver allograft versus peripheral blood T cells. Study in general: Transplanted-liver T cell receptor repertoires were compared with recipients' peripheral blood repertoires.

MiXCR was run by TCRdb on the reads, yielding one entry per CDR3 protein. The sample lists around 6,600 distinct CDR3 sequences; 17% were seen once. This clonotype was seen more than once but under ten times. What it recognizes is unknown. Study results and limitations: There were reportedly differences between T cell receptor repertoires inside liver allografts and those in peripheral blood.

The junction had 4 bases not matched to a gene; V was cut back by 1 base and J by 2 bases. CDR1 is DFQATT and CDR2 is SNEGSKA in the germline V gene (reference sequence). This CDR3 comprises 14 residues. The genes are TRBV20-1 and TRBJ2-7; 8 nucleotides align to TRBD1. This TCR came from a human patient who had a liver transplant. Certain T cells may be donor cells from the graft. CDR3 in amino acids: CSARVEQGAYEQYF. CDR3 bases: TGCAGTGCTAGAGTGGAACAGGGGGCCTACGAGCAGTACTTC.